What follows is one TCR beta chain and its context. Its antigen remains unidentified. The data originate from a study of cytomegalovirus exposure and HLA in healthy donors. Among the donors, all were healthy bone marrow donors. Though nominally healthy at sampling, donors likely had unrecorded immune exposures. The CDR3 has 16 amino acids. Trimming cost V 1 base and J 5 bases; bases outside gene matches: 8. From germline, CDR1 is SGHNT and CDR2 YYREEE (reference sequence). The PCR contained 60 Vbeta and 13 Jbeta primers. The method was immunoSEQ multiplex PCR; TCRdb's version includes in-frame clones alone and lacks a portion of them. Altogether some 120,000 clones are present, 82% being singletons, with the ten largest covering roughly 12%. General study findings and limits: Earlier results showed most TCR beta V segments being productive about 87% or about 30% of the time. Many donors carried some public TCRs, although rarity characterized most TCR sequences.

This receptor was taken from a male donor in good health and CMV-seropositive. The chain recombines TRBV5-4 with TRBJ2-7, with 11 positions matching TRBD2. The sample taken for sequencing was PBMCs. The CDR3 bases are TGTGCCAGCAGCTTGCAACCTACTAGCGGGAGCGACGAGCAGTACTTC. Its protein product is CASSLQPTSGSDEQYF. Using reference TRBV5-4 and TRBJ2-7 for the parts outside the CDR3, the full variable domain is ETGVTQSPTHLIKTRGQQVTLRCSSQSGHNTVSWYQQALGQGPQFIFQYYREEENGRGNFPPRFSGLQFPNYSSELNVNALELDDSALYLCASSLQPTSGSDEQYFGPGTRLTVT.